The 30 T cell receptor beta chains presented below share a single source sample, sequenced in a study of T cells in Graves' hyperthyroidism and ophthalmopathy. Amplification of TCR beta CDR3 regions used RNA as the template. When the TCR CDR3 underwent first-round RT-PCR, the HTBI primer set was used. One entry per CDR3 protein, called by TCRdb with MiXCR from the multiplex PCR reads. Found here are approximately 98,000 distinct CDR3 sequences, about 40% of them singletons; the top ten hold 10%. Sequencing used peripheral blood or thyroid tissue (not recorded which). The source of these receptors is a young woman with Graves' hyperthyroidism.

V gene TRBV7-6 combines with J gene TRBJ2-5; 9 nucleotides align to TRBD1. J was trimmed by 0 bases and V by 3 bases; bases with no gene match: 11. This CDR3 has 18 residues. Germline-derived CDR1 and CDR2 are SGHVS and FNYEAQ. CDR3: CASSFNRGLEGYQETQYF. CDR3 DNA sequence: TGTGCCAGCAGCTTCAACAGGGGGCTGGAGGGGTACCAAGAGACCCAGTACTTC.

The sample holds many counts of this clonotype. V is TRBV28 and J is TRBJ1-5, with D uncertain. V shed 6 bases and J shed 1 base, with 10 bases lying between them. Germline CDR1 MDHEN, CDR2 SYDVKM. There are 14 residues in the CDR3. The CDR3 loop is CASSDDKSNQPQHF. CDR3 coding DNA: TGTGCCAGCAGCGATGACAAGAGCAATCAGCCCCAGCATTTT.

The table lists this clonotype with many counts. The chain joins TRBV6-5 to TRBJ2-7; maybe TRBD1 (5 bases). Trimming removed 6 bases from V and 0 bases from J, with 9 bases in between. Germline CDR1 reads MNHEY; CDR2 reads SVGAGI. The CDR3 loop spans 13 amino acids. CDR3 coding DNA: TGTGCCAGCAGCTCAGGGTACTCCTACGAGCAGTACTTC. Its translation: CASSSGYSYEQYF.

About this clonotype: Because it lacks the conserved phenylalanine or tryptophan at the end, this CDR3 is likely a read error. The V call is TRBV7-6, the J call TRBJ1-4, with D uncertain. CDR3 size: 12 residues. From germline, CDR1 is SGHVS and CDR2 FNYEAQ. The CDR3 DNA sequence: TGTGCTAGCAGCTTAACTAATGAAAAACTGTTTTTA. It codes for CASSLTNEKLFL.

Concerning this clonotype: One end of the junction is discordant with germline, which a read error may explain. The V and J genes are TRBV20-1 and TRBJ1-5; D might be TRBD1 (6 bases). CDR3 length: 13 amino acids. Germline CDR1 reads DFQATT; CDR2 reads SNEGSKA (reference sequence). DNA of the CDR3: TGCAGTGCTAAGGGGGATAGCAGTCAGCCCCAGCATTTT. Protein sequence: CSAKGDSSQPQHF.

In regard to this clonotype: An end of the junction does not agree with germline; a read error may underlie this. This chain links TRBV7-9 with TRBJ1-1; 7 bases are a match to TRBD1. This CDR3 region has 13 residues. Germline lookup yields CDR1 SEHNR and CDR2 FQNEAQ (reference sequence). As DNA, the CDR3 is TGTGCCAGCAGTTTAGCAGGGACAGATGAAGCTCTCTTT. Its translation: CASSLAGTDEALF.

This clonotype appeared many times. This chain connects TRBV18 to TRBJ1-5; D ambiguous. The length of the CDR3 is 13 residues. V was shortened by 4 bases and J by 7 bases, with 11 bases between the two germline ends. In germline, CDR1 is KGHSH, CDR2 LQKENI. CDR3 bases: TGTGCCAGCTCACTAGGAGGTTTGCAGCCCCAGCATTTT. It specifies CASSLGGLQPQHF.

Concerning this clonotype itself: One base away lies a much larger clone, so this may be a sequencing read error. The chain has TRBV7-9 and TRBJ2-3, with TRBD1 matching over 8 bases. The CDR3 loop spans 13 amino acids. The germline V gene has CDR1 SEHNR and CDR2 FQNEAQ (reference sequence). V shed 10 bases, J shed 4 bases, and the junction held 7 bases outside the gene matches. The CDR3 DNA is TGTGCCACCTCCGGACAGGGAGCAGATACGCAGTATTTT. Translating gives CATSGQGADTQYF.

This clonotype was counted at least ten times. The CDR3 loop reads CASSQDHRQPQHF. The CDR3 DNA follows: TGCGCCAGCAGCCAAGACCACAGACAGCCCCAGCATTTT. This rearrangement joins TRBV4-1 to TRBJ1-5; D uncertain. Trimming pared 0 bases from V and 7 bases from J, leaving 7 bases between. CDR3 length equals 13 residues. Looked up from germline, CDR1 is MGHRA and CDR2 is YSYEKL.

This clonotype was seen repeatedly, ten times or more. This chain connects TRBV20-1 to TRBJ2-5; D may be TRBD1 or TRBD2 (6 bases each). V shed 0 bases and J shed 0 bases, with 11 bases lying between them. Germline-derived CDR1 and CDR2 are DFQATT and SNEGSKA (reference sequence). The CDR3 length is 15 residues. The CDR3 DNA sequence: TGCAGTGCTAGAGAGGGGGGACACTACCAAGAGACCCAGTACTTC. Translating gives CSAREGGHYQETQYF.

Many counts were recorded for this clonotype. The chain combines TRBV5-4 with TRBJ2-7, with D possibly matching TRBD2 (6 bases). The CDR3 spans 13 residues. V was shortened by 2 bases and J by 3 bases, with 9 bases between the two germline ends. Germline loops: CDR1 SGHNT, CDR2 YYREEE (reference sequence). CDR3 in DNA: TGTGCCAGCAGCTTTCCCGGGAGCTACGAGCAGTACTTC. Amino acid sequence: CASSFPGSYEQYF.

This clonotype was observed many times. The gene calls are TRBV5-1 and TRBJ2-5; TRBD2 matches 9 bases. Losses at the gene ends were 2 bases for V and 9 bases for J; bases not matched to a gene: 14. Germline V gene lookup returns CDR1 SGHRS and CDR2 YFSETQ. The CDR3 spans 16 residues. The CDR3 coding sequence is TGCGCCAGCAGCTTACTCCCGGGACAGCGGGGGGCGGCCCAGTACTTC. As protein: CASSLLPGQRGAAQYF.

Ten or more counts support this clonotype. As DNA, the CDR3 is TGTGCCAGCACCGACTACTCTGGAAACACCATATATTTT. This codes for CASTDYSGNTIYF. This chain links TRBV9 with TRBJ1-3; D ambiguous. The CDR3 is 13 residues long. Per the germline V gene, CDR1 is SGDLS and CDR2 is YYNGEE. V shed 6 bases and J shed 0 bases, with 7 bases lying between them.

The CDR3 spells CASSFRASNTEAFF. The CDR3 region has the DNA TGTGCCAGCAGCTTCCGGGCCTCAAACACTGAAGCTTTCTTT. The V and J genes are TRBV11-2 and TRBJ1-1, with D hard to call. The V end lost 3 bases, the J end lost 2 bases, and 10 bases lay between the germline ends. The CDR3 has 14 residues. Germline CDR1 reads SGHAT; CDR2 reads FQNNGV.

The table lists this clonotype with many counts. V gene TRBV4-1 combines with J gene TRBJ2-5; D unresolved. Germline CDR1 MGHRA, CDR2 YSYEKL. There are 14 residues in the CDR3. V lost 6 bases, J lost 5 bases, and 16 bases lay in between. The CDR3 DNA is TGCGCCAGCAGTAGAGCGTCCCTTTGGGAGACCCAGTACTTC. Its protein is CASSRASLWETQYF.

This clonotype was picked up many times. In nucleotides, the CDR3 is TGCAGTGCTAGAGATACCCAGTTGGAGACCCAGTACTTC. As protein: CSARDTQLETQYF. V usage is TRBV20-1 and J usage is TRBJ2-5; no clear D gene. This CDR3 is built from 13 residues. Trimming removed 0 bases at V and 5 bases at J, with 10 bases between. CDR1 is DFQATT, CDR2 SNEGSKA, per germline (reference sequence).

This clonotype has at least ten counts. V gene TRBV7-9 combines with J gene TRBJ2-7, with 8 bases that match TRBD2. The V segment lost 4 bases and the J segment 2 bases; nucleotides outside the gene matches: 7. CDR1 and CDR2 from the germline V gene are SEHNR and FQNEAQ (reference sequence). There are 15 residues in the CDR3. This CDR3 is CASSSPGGEAYEQYF. Written as DNA, the CDR3 is TGTGCCAGCAGCTCCCCGGGAGGGGAGGCCTACGAGCAGTACTTC.

This chain uses TRBV2 with TRBJ1-4; 12 positions agree with TRBD1. Germline V gene lookup returns CDR1 SNHLY and CDR2 FYNNEI. The CDR3 totals 17 residues. V lost 4 bases to trimming and J lost 1 base; unmatched junction nucleotides: 4. CDR3 in DNA: TGTGCCAGCAGTGGGGACAGGGGGCGCGTAACTAATGAAAAACTGTTTTTT. It yields the protein CASSGDRGRVTNEKLFF. The full variable domain, with the rest looked up from reference TRBV2 and TRBJ1-4, is EPEVTQTPSHQVTQMGQEVILRCVPISNHLYFYWYRQILGQKVEFLVSFYNNEISEKSEIFDDQFSVERPDGSNFTLKIRSTKLEDSAMYFCASSGDRGRVTNEKLFFGSGTQLSVL.

As for this clonotype: A read error may account for a junction end that differs from germline. This chain uses TRBV6-6 with TRBJ2-3; unclear D gene. The CDR3 contains 11 residues. Germline loops: CDR1 MNHNY, CDR2 SVGAGI (reference sequence). The CDR3 bases are TGTGCCAGCGCCGGCACGGATACGCAGTATTTT. This codes for CASAGTDTQYF.

This clonotype was seen at least ten times. The rearrangement joins TRBV5-5 to TRBJ1-1; D is possibly TRBD1 (6 bases). Trimming shortened V by 5 bases and J by 3 bases, and 14 bases separated the two germline ends. The CDR3 spans 14 residues. Germline V gene data show CDR1 as SGHKS and CDR2 as YYEKEE (reference sequence). The CDR3 loop reads CASSSQGADTEAFF. DNA for the CDR3: TGTGCCAGCAGTTCACAGGGAGCTGACACTGAAGCTTTCTTT.

Details on this clonotype: Germline is not matched at one junction end, which may reflect a read error. V and J are TRBV6-1 and TRBJ1-2; 7 bases line up with TRBD1. Germline assignment: CDR1 MNHNS and CDR2 SASEGT. The CDR3 loop spans 11 amino acids. This chain's CDR3 is CASRDSAGYPF. As DNA, the CDR3 is TGTGCCAGTCGGGACAGTGCTGGCTACCCCTTC.

This clonotype appeared many times. The V gene is TRBV13, the J gene TRBJ1-1; D uncertain. Germline V gives CDR1 PRHDT, CDR2 FYEKMQ (reference sequence). The V end lost 5 bases, the J end lost 0 bases, and 7 bases lay between the germline ends. The CDR3 has 13 amino acids. This chain's CDR3 is CASSQNLNTEAFF. CDR3 DNA: TGTGCCAGCAGCCAGAATCTGAACACTGAAGCTTTCTTT. Full variable domain (missing parts from reference TRBV13 and TRBJ1-1): AAGVIQSPRHLIKEKRETATLKCYPIPRHDTVYWYQQGPGQDPQFLISFYEKMQSDKGSIPDRFSAQQFSDYHSELNMSSLELGDSALYFCASSQNLNTEAFFGQGTRLTVV.

This clonotype has at least ten counts. The chain is built from TRBV19 and TRBJ2-5; the match to TRBD2 covers 7 bases. Unmatched junction bases numbered 6, after V lost 0 bases and J lost 5 bases. The CDR3 is 15 residues long. Germline V lookup: CDR1 LNHDA, CDR2 SQIVND (reference sequence). The CDR3 region has the DNA TGTGCCAGTAGTATAGAAGGCGGGAGTATCGAGACCCAGTACTTC. Translated: CASSIEGGSIETQYF.

In its sample, this clonotype was seen many times. This rearrangement joins TRBV20-1 to TRBJ1-5; D is perhaps TRBD1 (6 bases). CDR1 and CDR2 from the germline V gene are DFQATT and SNEGSKA (reference sequence). V was cut by 0 bases and J by 5 bases, with 17 bases left in between. This CDR3 spans 16 amino acids. CDR3 loop: CSARDWWGPEDQPQHF. The CDR3 DNA sequence: TGCAGTGCTAGAGATTGGTGGGGGCCGGAGGATCAGCCCCAGCATTTT.

This chain links TRBV10-3 with TRBJ1-6; D not certain. In germline, CDR1 is ENHRY, CDR2 SYGVKD. V gave up 8 bases and J gave up 7 bases, with 9 bases separating them. There are 12 residues in the CDR3. CDR3 protein: CAIGQWNSPLHF. The CDR3 nucleotides read TGTGCCATCGGTCAGTGGAATTCACCCCTCCACTTT.

The chain links TRBV9 to TRBJ1-5, with a possible D match to TRBD1 (6 bases). The ends were cut back, 3 bases at V and 7 bases at J, with 11 bases in the middle. Per the germline V gene, CDR1 is SGDLS and CDR2 is YYNGEE. This CDR3 is built from 13 residues. The chain's CDR3 is CASSEGGMQPQHF. The CDR3 DNA reads TGTGCCAGCAGCGAGGGGGGGATGCAGCCCCAGCATTTT.

This clonotype was recorded many times. V is TRBV7-6 and J is TRBJ2-7; no clear D. The CDR3 loop spans 14 amino acids. CDR1 is SGHVS and CDR2 is FNYEAQ in the germline V gene. Deletions cut 2 bases from V and 3 bases from J, with 11 bases between. CDR3 in amino acids: CASSLMGNNYEQYF. The CDR3 coding sequence is TGTGCCAGCAGCTTAATGGGGAACAACTACGAGCAGTACTTC.

This clonotype has more than one count but fewer than ten. A much larger clonotype is one base distant, so this may be a read error. This chain joins TRBV7-2 and TRBJ1-4, with 8 bases matching TRBD1. From germline, CDR1 is SGHTA and CDR2 FQGNSA. This CDR3 is built from 15 residues. For the CDR3, the DNA is TGTGCCAGCAGCTCGGACAGGGTAACTAATGAAAGACTGTTTTTT. Its protein is CASSSDRVTNERLFF.

Details on this clonotype: Relative to the germline gene, one junction end is altered; a read error may explain this. V is TRBV9 and J is TRBJ2-6, with TRBD2 matching over 12 bases. Per the germline V gene, CDR1 is SGDLS and CDR2 is YYNGEE. This CDR3 is 20 amino acids long. Here the CDR3 reads CASRVAPLAGGPDGANVLTF. Here the CDR3 DNA reads TGTGCCAGCAGGGTAGCCCCTCTAGCGGGAGGGCCGGATGGGGCCAACGTCCTGACTTTC.

This clonotype was detected ten times or more. The CDR3 nucleotides are TGCAGTGCTCAAATTGAAGGGTGGCCCTACGAGCAGTACTTC. Protein product: CSAQIEGWPYEQYF. This chain uses TRBV20-1 with TRBJ2-7, with D hard to call. The CDR3 spans 14 residues. V was shortened by 5 bases and J by 2 bases, with 16 bases between the two germline ends. The germline CDR1 and CDR2 sequences are DFQATT and SNEGSKA (reference sequence).